The 18 T cell receptor beta chains below come from one sample, sequenced in a study of T cells after yellow fever vaccination. MiXCR was run by TCRdb on the 5' RACE reads, yielding one entry per CDR3 protein. The table shows about 370,000 distinct CDR3 sequences, with under 14% occurring only once. The sequences come from PBMCs, collected on the day of the first yellow fever vaccination. These receptors originate from a man between 18 and 35 years old who received the YFV17D yellow fever vaccine.

The chain recombines TRBV9 with TRBJ2-5; TRBD2 aligns across 13 bases. With 4 bases clipped from V and 3 bases from J, the junction kept 6 bases outside the gene matches. The germline V gene has CDR1 SGDLS and CDR2 YYNGEE. The CDR3 sequence is 16 residues long. CDR3: CASSKTSGGWKETQYF. In DNA form, the CDR3 reads TGTGCCAGCAGCAAGACTAGCGGGGGGTGGAAAGAGACCCAGTACTTC.

This clonotype was seen a few times. The rearrangement joins TRBV7-2 to TRBJ2-1, with a possible D match to TRBD1 (6 bases). V lost 5 bases, J lost 1 base, and 15 bases lay in between. Germline V gene data show CDR1 as SGHTA and CDR2 as FQGNSA. This CDR3 has 16 amino acids. CDR3 loop: CASSLQGTASYNEQFF. The DNA of the CDR3 is TGTGCCAGCAGCCTACAGGGTACGGCTTCCTACAATGAGCAGTTCTTC.

V usage is TRBV6-5 and J usage is TRBJ2-1; D is perhaps TRBD1 or TRBD2 (6 bases each). This CDR3 is built from 15 residues. Trimming shortened V by 1 base and J by 5 bases, and 12 bases separated the two germline ends. CDR1 MNHEY and CDR2 SVGAGI come from the germline V gene. The CDR3 is CASSYFTGRHNEQFF. CDR3 DNA: TGTGCCAGCAGTTACTTTACAGGGAGGCACAATGAGCAGTTCTTC.

This clonotype was seen more than once but under ten times. This rearrangement joins TRBV28 to TRBJ2-3; no definite D call. This CDR3 comprises 14 residues. V shed 8 bases and J shed 3 bases, with 15 bases lying between them. Germline CDR1 is MDHEN and CDR2 is SYDVKM. The CDR3 sequence: CASLPAQNTDTQYF. The CDR3, as DNA: TGTGCCAGCCTCCCGGCCCAGAATACAGATACGCAGTATTTT.

The rearrangement joins TRBV3-1 to TRBJ2-3; D is perhaps TRBD2 (6 bases). Deletions cut 3 bases from V and 6 bases from J, with 13 bases between. Looked up from germline, CDR1 is LGHDT and CDR2 is YNNKEL (reference sequence). The CDR3 spans 14 residues. The CDR3 DNA reads TGTGCCAGCAGCCATTGGGGGGTCTTGGATACGCAGTATTTT. This translates into CASSHWGVLDTQYF.

J is TRBJ1-5 and V is TRBV7-2, with 7 bases fitting TRBD1. Germline loops: CDR1 SGHTA, CDR2 FQGNSA. V gave up 5 bases and J gave up 6 bases; unmatched junction bases: 4. This CDR3 is 13 amino acids long. The CDR3 sequence is CASSRGRTQPQHF. CDR3 coding DNA: TGTGCCAGCAGCAGGGGGCGCACTCAGCCCCAGCATTTT.

The V and J genes are TRBV9 and TRBJ1-6, with a possible D match to TRBD1 (6 bases). The CDR3 totals 14 residues. In germline, CDR1 is SGDLS, CDR2 YYNGEE. Deletions cut 2 bases from V and 5 bases from J, with 8 bases between. This CDR3 reads CASSVAGDNSPLHF. The CDR3 DNA reads as TGTGCCAGCAGCGTCGCAGGGGATAATTCACCCCTCCACTTT.

The sample holds a few counts of this clonotype. The gene calls are TRBV5-1 and TRBJ1-3; D gene unclear. The germline CDR1 and CDR2 sequences are SGHRS and YFSETQ. The length of the CDR3 is 14 residues. The V and J ends lost 0 bases and 2 bases respectively, with 6 bases between them. The CDR3 bases are TGCGCCAGCAGCTTGGTGGGCACTGGAAACACCATATATTTT. Its protein is CASSLVGTGNTIYF.

This clonotype was observed a handful of times. The chain is built from TRBV12-3 or TRBV12-4 and TRBJ1-2; possible D gene TRBD1, 5 bases. This CDR3 region has 12 residues. V gave up 6 bases and J gave up 7 bases, with 12 bases separating them. The chain's CDR3 is CASRGAGLGYTF. Here the CDR3 DNA reads TGTGCCAGCAGGGGAGCAGGGCTTGGCTACACCTTC.

The rearrangement joins TRBV12-3 or TRBV12-4 to TRBJ2-5; 7 bases are a match to TRBD1. Trimming at V came to 7 bases and at J to 5 bases, leaving 13 bases not matched to a gene. There are 15 residues in the CDR3. The CDR3 DNA reads TGTGCCAGCACTACCAACTCCCCCAGGGGGGAGACCCAGTACTTC. Protein sequence: CASTTNSPRGETQYF.

This sequence joins TRBV10-3 and TRBJ2-2; 10 bases line up with TRBD1. Germline values: CDR1 ENHRY, CDR2 SYGVKD. This CDR3 has 15 amino acids. V was clipped by 4 bases and J by 9 bases; unmatched bases: 8. The CDR3 region has the DNA TGTGCCATCAGTGCCCGGGACAGGGGTATGAGGGAGCTGTTTTTT. Encoded protein: CAISARDRGMRELFF.

This clonotype was recorded a few times. The rearrangement links TRBV21-1 to TRBJ1-3. TRBV21-1 is designated a pseudogene. The CDR3 has 15 amino acids. The CDR3 DNA is TGTGCCAGCAGCACCAACTGCAGCTCTGGAAACACCATATATTTT. Translation: CASSTNCSSGNTIYF.

V is TRBV20-1 and J is TRBJ1-2; TRBD1 might be the D (6 bases). The CDR3 contains 14 residues. The V and J ends lost 5 bases and 0 bases respectively, with 13 bases between them. CDR1 and CDR2 from the germline V gene are DFQATT and SNEGSKA (reference sequence). The CDR3 is CSAQTGTTNYGYTF. The CDR3 bases are TGCAGTGCTCAAACAGGGACGACTAACTATGGCTACACCTTC.

The J gene is TRBJ2-3, the V gene TRBV4-1; no definite D call. V was pared by 4 bases and J by 0 bases, with 14 bases between. Germline V CDR1 and CDR2: MGHRA, YSYEKL. CDR3 length: 16 amino acids. The CDR3 reads CASSRGPVVSTDTQYF. CDR3 DNA sequence: TGCGCCAGCAGCCGTGGACCAGTCGTTAGCACAGATACGCAGTATTTT.

V gene TRBV20-1 combines with J gene TRBJ2-1, with D perhaps matching TRBD2 (7 bases). The CDR3 runs to 14 residues. Germline V gene sequence: CDR1 DFQATT, CDR2 SNEGSKA (reference sequence). The ends were cut back, 5 bases at V and 5 bases at J, with 16 bases in the middle. The CDR3 nucleotides are TGCAGTGCTCACAGGGAGGGGCGGAACAATGAGCAGTTCTTC. It translates to CSAHREGRNNEQFF.

This clonotype was counted at least ten times. This chain joins TRBV4-2 and TRBJ2-2, with D uncertain. CDR1 is LGHNA, CDR2 YNFKEQ, per germline. The V gene lost 2 bases and the J gene lost 5 bases, with 9 bases spanning the gap. This CDR3 contains 14 residues. The CDR3, as DNA: TGTGCCAGCAGCCAATTTTCCCTGACCGGGGAGCTGTTTTTT. It is translated as CASSQFSLTGELFF.

This clonotype was seen a handful of times. J is TRBJ2-1 and V is TRBV5-1, with no clear D. V lost 4 bases to trimming and J lost 7 bases, with 12 bases between them. Per the germline V gene, CDR1 is SGHRS and CDR2 is YFSETQ. The CDR3 runs 13 residues. The CDR3 sequence: CASSIPGSNEQFF. The CDR3 DNA reads as TGCGCCAGCAGCATCCCTGGGTCTAATGAGCAGTTCTTC.

The chain joins TRBV6-2 or TRBV6-3 to TRBJ2-6, with D tentatively TRBD2 (6 bases). CDR1 and CDR2 from the germline V gene are MNHEY and SVGEGT. Trimming stripped 4 bases from V and 2 bases from J, with 18 bases between. The CDR3 has 18 amino acids. CDR3 residues: CASSSPGLIHPGANVLTF. The CDR3, as DNA: TGTGCCAGCAGTTCCCCGGGACTGATTCACCCTGGGGCCAACGTCCTGACTTTC.